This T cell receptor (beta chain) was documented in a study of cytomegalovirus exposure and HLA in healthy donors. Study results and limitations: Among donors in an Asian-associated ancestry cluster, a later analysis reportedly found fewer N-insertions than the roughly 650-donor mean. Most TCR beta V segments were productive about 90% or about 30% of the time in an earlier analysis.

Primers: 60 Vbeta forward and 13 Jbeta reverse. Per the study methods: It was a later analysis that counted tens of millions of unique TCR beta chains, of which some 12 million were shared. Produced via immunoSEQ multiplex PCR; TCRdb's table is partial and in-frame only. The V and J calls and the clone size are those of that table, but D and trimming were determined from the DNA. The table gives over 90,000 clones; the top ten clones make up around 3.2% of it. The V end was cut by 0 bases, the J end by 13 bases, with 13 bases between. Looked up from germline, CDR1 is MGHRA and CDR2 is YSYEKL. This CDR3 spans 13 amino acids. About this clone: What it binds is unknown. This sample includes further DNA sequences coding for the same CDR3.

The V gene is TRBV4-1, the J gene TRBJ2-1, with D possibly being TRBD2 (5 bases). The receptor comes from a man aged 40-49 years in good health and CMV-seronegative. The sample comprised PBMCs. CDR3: CASSQDLGSEQFF. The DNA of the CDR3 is TGCGCCAGCAGCCAAGATTTGGGGAGTGAACAGTTCTTC.